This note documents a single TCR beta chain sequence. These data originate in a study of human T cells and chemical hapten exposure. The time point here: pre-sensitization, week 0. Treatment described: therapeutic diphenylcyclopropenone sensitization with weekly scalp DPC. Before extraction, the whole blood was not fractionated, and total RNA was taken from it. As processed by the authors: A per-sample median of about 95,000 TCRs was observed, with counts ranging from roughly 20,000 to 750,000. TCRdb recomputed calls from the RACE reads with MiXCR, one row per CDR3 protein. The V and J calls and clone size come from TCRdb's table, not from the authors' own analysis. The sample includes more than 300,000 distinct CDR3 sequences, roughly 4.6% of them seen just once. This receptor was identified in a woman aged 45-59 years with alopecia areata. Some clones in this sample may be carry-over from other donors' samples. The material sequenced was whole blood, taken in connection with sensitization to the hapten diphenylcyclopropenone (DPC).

The CDR3 DNA reads as TGTGCCAGCAGGACGACAGTACTAGGCTACACCTTC. Protein sequence: CASRTTVLGYTF. The chain joins TRBV2 to TRBJ1-2; weak D call: TRBD1 (5 bases). This CDR3 contains 12 residues. CDR1 is SNHLY and CDR2 is FYNNEI in the germline V gene. Trimming removed 6 bases from V and 8 bases from J, with 13 bases in between. The variable domain in full, with the rest retrieved from reference TRBV2 and TRBJ1-2, is EPEVTQTPSHQVTQMGQEVILRCVPISNHLYFYWYRQILGQKVEFLVSFYNNEISEKSEIFDDQFSVERPDGSNFTLKIRSTKLEDSAMYFCASRTTVLGYTFGSGTRLTVV.